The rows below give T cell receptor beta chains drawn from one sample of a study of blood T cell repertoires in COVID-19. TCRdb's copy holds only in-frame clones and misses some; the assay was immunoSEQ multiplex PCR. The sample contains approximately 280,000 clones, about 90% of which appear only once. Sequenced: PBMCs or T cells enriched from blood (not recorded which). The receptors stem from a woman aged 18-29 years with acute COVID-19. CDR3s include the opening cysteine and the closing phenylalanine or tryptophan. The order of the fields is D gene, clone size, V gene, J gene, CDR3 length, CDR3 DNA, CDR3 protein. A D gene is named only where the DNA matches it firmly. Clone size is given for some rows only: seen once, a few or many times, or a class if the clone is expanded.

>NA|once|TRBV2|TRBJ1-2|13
TGTGCCAGCAGTTCCGGGACATTGTATGGCTACACCTTC
CASSSGTLYGYTF
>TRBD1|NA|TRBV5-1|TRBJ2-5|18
TGCGCCAGCAGCATAGGTCCGGGACAGGGAGGAGGGCAAGAGACCCAGTACTTC
CASSIGPGQGGGQETQYF
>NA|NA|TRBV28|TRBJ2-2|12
TGTGCCAGCAGTTCGGGGAGCGGGGAGCTGTTTTTT
CASSSGSGELFF
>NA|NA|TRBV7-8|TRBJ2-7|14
TGTGCCAGCAGCCAGAAGCGGACAGTTTACGAGCAGTACTTC
CASSQKRTVYEQYF
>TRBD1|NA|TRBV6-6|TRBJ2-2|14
TGTGCCAGCACCCGGGACAGGGTCACCGGGGAGCTGTTTTTT
CASTRDRVTGELFF
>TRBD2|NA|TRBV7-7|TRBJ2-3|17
TGTGCCAGCAGCCCGGGACTAGCGGGAAGCGTTTTAGATACGCAGTATTTT
CASSPGLAGSVLDTQYF
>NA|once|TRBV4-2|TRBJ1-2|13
TGTGCCAGCAGCCAATGGGGCGACCGGGGCTACACCTTC
CASSQWGDRGYTF
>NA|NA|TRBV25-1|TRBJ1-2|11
TGTGCCAGCAGCCTGTCTGGCGGCTACACCTTC
CASSLSGGYTF
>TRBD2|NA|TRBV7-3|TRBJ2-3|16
TGTGCCAGCAGCCCGAGTAGCGGGAGAGTAATAGATACGCAGTATTTT
CASSPSSGRVIDTQYF
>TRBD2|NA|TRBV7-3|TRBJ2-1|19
TGTGCCAGCAGCTTAAAAGGTGGGACCGGGACTAGCGGGATCCATGAGCAGTTCTTC
CASSLKGGTGTSGIHEQFF
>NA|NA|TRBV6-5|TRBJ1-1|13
TGTGCCAGCAGTTACTACAAAAACACTGAAGCTTTCTTT
CASSYYKNTEAFF
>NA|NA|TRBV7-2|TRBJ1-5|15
TGTGCCAGCAGCTTAGGGGGAGGGAGCAATCAGCCCCAGCATTTT
CASSLGGGSNQPQHF
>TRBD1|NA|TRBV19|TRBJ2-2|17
TGTGCCAGTAGTATAATAGGGACAGGGGCCAACACCGGGGAGCTGTTTTTT
CASSIIGTGANTGELFF
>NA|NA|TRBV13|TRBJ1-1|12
TGTGCCAGCAGCTTATATTACGGTGAAGCTTTCTTT
CASSLYYGEAFF
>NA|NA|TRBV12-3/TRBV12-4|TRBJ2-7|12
TGTGCCAGCAGCCACAGTTCGTACGAGCAGTACTTC
CASSHSSYEQYF
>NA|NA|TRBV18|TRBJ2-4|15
TGTGCCAGCTCACTCAGCACAGGGGCCAAAAACATTCAGTACTTC
CASSLSTGAKNIQYF
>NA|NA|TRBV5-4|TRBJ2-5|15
TGTGCCAGCAGCTTGGTGGCAGGTGGGCAAGAGACCCAGTACTTC
CASSLVAGGQETQYF
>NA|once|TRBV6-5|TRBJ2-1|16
TGTGCCAGCAGTTACATGCGATCCACCCCCTACAATGAGCAGTTCTTC
CASSYMRSTPYNEQFF
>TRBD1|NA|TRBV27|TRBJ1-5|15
TGTGCCAGCAGAAGGACAGGGGAGGGCGGTCAGCCCCAGCATTTT
CASRRTGEGGQPQHF
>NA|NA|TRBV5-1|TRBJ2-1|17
TGCGCCAGCAGCCCGGGTTTGCGAGACAGCTCCTACAATGAGCAGTTCTTC
CASSPGLRDSSYNEQFF
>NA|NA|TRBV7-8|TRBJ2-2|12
TGTGCCAGCAGCTCCCCTGCGGGGGAGCTGTTTTTT
CASSSPAGELFF
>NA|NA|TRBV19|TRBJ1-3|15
TGTGCCAGTAGTCCCAGTGCCCTCTCTGGAAACACCATATATTTT
CASSPSALSGNTIYF
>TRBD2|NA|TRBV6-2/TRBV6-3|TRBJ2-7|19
TGTGCCAGCAGTTACTCGGATAGGACTAGCGGGACCACTACCTACGAGCAGTACTTC
CASSYSDRTSGTTTYEQYF
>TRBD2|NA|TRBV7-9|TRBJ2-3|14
TGTGCCAGCAGTAGCGGGAGAAGCACAGATACGCAGTATTTT
CASSSGRSTDTQYF
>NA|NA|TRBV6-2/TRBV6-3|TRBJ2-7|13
TGTGCCAGCAGTTACCCCCAGCGCTACGAGCAGTACTTC
CASSYPQRYEQYF
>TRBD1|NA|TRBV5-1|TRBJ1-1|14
TGCGCCAGCAGTTTCTGGACAGGGAGCACTGAAGCTTTCTTT
CASSFWTGSTEAFF
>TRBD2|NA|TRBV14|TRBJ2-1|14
TGTGCCAGCATGGGGCAGGGAGGGCACAATGAGCAGTTCTTC
CASMGQGGHNEQFF
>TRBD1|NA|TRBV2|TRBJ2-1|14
TGTGCCAGCAGCCGGACAGGGAACTACAATGAGCAGTTCTTC
CASSRTGNYNEQFF
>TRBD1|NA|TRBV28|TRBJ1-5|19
TGTGCCAGCAGGCGAGAGACAGGGGTCCCTCCTCTTAGCAATCAGCCCCAGCATTTT
CASRRETGVPPLSNQPQHF
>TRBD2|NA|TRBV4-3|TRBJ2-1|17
TGCGCCAGCAGCCAAGATCTTGGCGGGAGGACCTACAATGAGCAGTTCTTC
CASSQDLGGRTYNEQFF
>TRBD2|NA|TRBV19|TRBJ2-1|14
TGTGCCAGTAGTCGGGAGGGGGCCTACAATGAGCAGTTCTTC
CASSREGAYNEQFF
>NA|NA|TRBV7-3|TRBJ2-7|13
TGTGCCAGGAAACAGGGCCGCTCCTACGAGCAGTACTTC
CARKQGRSYEQYF